This T cell receptor beta chain is drawn from a study of T cells after yellow fever vaccination. Notes on the study in general: The booster saw the reappearance of most primary-vaccination clones (about 95% CD4, around 90% CD8).

Many counts were recorded for this clonotype. Its antigen is as yet unknown. CDR3 size: 13 residues. CDR1 and CDR2 from the germline V gene are SNHLY and FYNNEI. Between the trimmed V and J ends, which lost 1 base and 6 bases, there was a span of 10 bases. TCRdb re-derived calls from the 5' RACE reads in MiXCR, one entry per CDR3 protein. The profile covers 160,000 or so distinct CDR3 sequences, with approximately 6.8% appearing a single time and over 2% taken by the ten largest. The chain recombines TRBV2 with TRBJ2-7; no clear D. The sequence was collected from a man in his late teens or twenties who received the YFV17D yellow fever vaccine. Sequenced here: CD4+ T cells sorted from PBMCs, sampled less than 6 days after the first yellow fever vaccination. CDR3 nucleotide sequence: TGTGCCAGCAGTGAAGTGTTCTTTCCCGAGCAGTACGTC. Its translation: CASSEVFFPEQYV.